The source of this T cell receptor beta chain is a study of blood T cell repertoires in COVID-19. For the study at large: From T cells, B-cell-depleted T cells, or PBMCs came the material, which was cDNA or gDNA.

In the original workflow: Scientists estimated how many nucleated cells there were by amplifying reference gene primers. Data came from immunoSEQ multiplex PCR; TCRdb stores just in-frame clones and leaves some out. The V and J calls and clone size were taken over from that table, and D and trimming were inferred from the DNA. The sample has some 50,000 clones; approximately 80% are singletons. Germline V gene sequence: CDR1 SGHRS, CDR2 YFSETQ. Trimming pared 4 bases from V and 3 bases from J, leaving 10 bases between. CDR3 length equals 13 residues. The V and J genes are TRBV5-1 and TRBJ2-5; D uncertain. The sequence derives from a human donor with active or convalescent COVID-19. The donor label of this sample is uncertain. Sequencing was done on a sample of peripheral blood. The CDR3 nucleotides read TGCGCCAGCAGCCGCGGCCCTAAAGAGACCCAGTACTTC. Its protein is CASSRGPKETQYF.